One and the same sample provided the 3 T cell receptor beta chains below, sequenced in a study of blood T cell repertoires in COVID-19. Assay: immunoSEQ multiplex PCR; the TCRdb copy retains only in-frame clones and omits some. The sample records around 300,000 clones, roughly 85% being singletons. Material for sequencing was peripheral blood. Every receptor here comes from a woman between 65 and 79 years old with acute or convalescent COVID-19.

The chain recombines TRBV12-5 with TRBJ2-7; the match to TRBD1 covers 8 bases. This CDR3 has 15 amino acids. V lost 0 bases and J lost 5; bases outside the gene matches: 6. In germline, CDR1 is LGHNT, CDR2 FRNRAP. The CDR3 DNA reads TGTGCTAGTGGTTTGGTCCCGGACAGGGAAAACGAGCAGTACTTC. Its protein is CASGLVPDRENEQYF.

The V gene is TRBV6-1, the J gene TRBJ1-5; TRBD1 matches 7 bases. Germline CDR1 and CDR2: MNHNS and SASEGT. The V gene end was trimmed by 2 bases and the J gene end by 5 bases; junction bases not matched to a gene: 15. CDR3 length: 18 amino acids. CDR3 in DNA: TGTGCCAGCAGTGAACGGGCCAGGGGGAGAGGGTCGGATCAGCCCCAGCATTTT. It specifies CASSERARGRGSDQPQHF.

The CDR3 DNA sequence: TGTGCCAGTAGTATCCCTAGCCAGGCAGGTTCAAATGAAAAACTGTTTTTT. Residues: CASSIPSQAGSNEKLFF. V usage is TRBV19 and J usage is TRBJ1-4, with no clear D. Trimming pared 3 bases from V and 5 bases from J, leaving 19 bases between. The germline V gene encodes CDR1 LNHDA and CDR2 SQIVND (reference sequence). This CDR3 contains 17 residues.